This T cell receptor beta chain was found in a study of T cell changes during pregnancy in multiple sclerosis. This table comes from immunoSEQ multiplex PCR, and its TCRdb copy is limited to in-frame clones, with some not included. The data hold roughly 59,000 clones, with 85% to 95% observed a single time. Germline-derived CDR1 and CDR2 are MNHNY and SVGAGI (reference sequence). The V and J ends lost 8 bases and 5 bases respectively, with 12 bases between them. The CDR3 is 12 amino acids. The TCR was taken from a female donor with multiple sclerosis, enrolled in a pregnancy study. The gene calls are TRBV6-6 and TRBJ1-2, with D possibly matching TRBD1 (6 bases). The source material was CD4+ T cells from peripheral blood mononuclear cells, sampled before pregnancy. The CDR3 DNA reads TGTGCCAGCCAGGACAGCTCTTATGGCTACACCTTC. This translates into CASQDSSYGYTF.